The 25 T cell receptor beta chains below were found in one sample sequenced in a study of vaccination effects on CD4 cells after COVID-19. Antigens of these TCRs are unknown. Sequencing in the ViraFEST assay came after antigen-specific CD4+ T cells had been expanded with viral peptide pools, which were used to stimulate PBMC. Having been cultured for around ten days, the cells underwent CD4+ T cell isolation. Vaccine recipients, nucleocapsid antibody negative, had no prior SARS-CoV-2 infection. TCRdb's table, derived via immunoSEQ multiplex PCR, lists solely in-frame clones and lacks some. Of tens of thousands of clones in the sample, almost 70% were seen once. The sample here was CD4+ T cells from PBMCs cultured with HCoV-NL63 spike peptides, taken before COVID-19 vaccination. These receptors were obtained from a human donor who received a COVID-19 vaccine.

This clone was seen just once. This rearrangement joins TRBV6-4 to TRBJ2-1; 9 bases align to TRBD1. The CDR3 consists of 14 residues. With 4 bases clipped from V and 8 bases from J, the junction kept 6 bases outside the gene matches. CDR1 and CDR2 from the germline V gene are MRHNA and SNTAGT. CDR3 in DNA: TGTGCCAGCAGTGTTACAGGGGGCAAGGATGAGCAGTTCTTC. Translation: CASSVTGGKDEQFF.

The rearrangement joins TRBV5-1 to TRBJ2-3; D is possibly TRBD1 (5 bases). CDR1 and CDR2 from the germline V gene are SGHRS and YFSETQ. V lost 4 bases, J lost 1 base, and 13 bases lay in between. The CDR3 covers 15 residues. The CDR3 nucleotides read TGCGCCAGCAGCCAATCGACAGCGCGCACAGATACGCAGTATTTT. As protein: CASSQSTARTDTQYF.

The genes are TRBV5-8 and TRBJ1-5; 7 bases map to TRBD1. V lost 1 base to trimming and J lost 5 bases; unmatched junction nucleotides: 6. CDR1 is SGHTS, CDR2 YDEGEE, per germline. The CDR3 covers 15 residues. CDR3 in DNA: TGTGCCAGCAGCTTGTACAGGGGAGGGGATCAGCCCCAGCATTTT. Encoded protein: CASSLYRGGDQPQHF. Filled out from reference TRBV5-8 and TRBJ1-5, the complete variable domain reads EAGVTQSPTHLIKTRGQQATLRCSPISGHTSVYWYQQALGLGLQFLLWYDEGEERNRGNFPPRFSGRQFPNYSSELNVNALELEDSALYLCASSLYRGGDQPQHFGDGTRLSIL.

V is TRBV19 and J is TRBJ2-2, with 9 nucleotides matching TRBD1. The CDR3 runs 15 residues. With V trimmed by 6 bases and J by 7 bases, 9 bases remained unmatched. CDR1 and CDR2 (germline): LNHDA, SQIVND (reference sequence). CDR3 sequence (DNA): TGTGCCAGTAGGCCGGGACAGGGTATGTTCGGGGAGCTGTTTTTT. It translates to CASRPGQGMFGELFF. Complete variable domain (other parts from reference TRBV19 and TRBJ2-2): DGGITQSPKYLFRKEGQNVTLSCEQNLNHDAMYWYRQDPGQGLRLIYYSQIVNDFQKGDIAEGYSVSREKKESFPLTVTSAQKNPTAFYLCASRPGQGMFGELFFGEGSRLTVL.

The rearrangement links TRBV3-1 (or the pseudogene TRBV3-2) to TRBJ2-1; 8 bases fit TRBD2. J was trimmed by 0 bases and V by 8 bases; bases with no gene match: 15. This CDR3 is 18 amino acids long. Germline CDR1 LGHDT, CDR2 YNNKEL (reference sequence). In DNA, the CDR3 is TGTGCCAGCTCTAAAGGTGGCCTAGCGGGTAGCTCCTACAATGAGCAGTTCTTC. Residues: CASSKGGLAGSSYNEQFF.

The chain joins TRBV5-1 to TRBJ2-2; the D gene is possibly TRBD2 (6 bases). V was pared by 6 bases and J by 4 bases, with 16 bases between. Germline values: CDR1 SGHRS, CDR2 YFSETQ. The CDR3 runs to 15 residues. This CDR3 reads CASITIGGSTGELFF. CDR3 DNA sequence: TGCGCCAGCATCACCATCGGGGGTTCCACCGGGGAGCTGTTTTTT.

This clone qualifies as large. The V and J genes are TRBV12-3 or TRBV12-4 and TRBJ1-5; D is ambiguous. V was cut by 6 bases and J by 5 bases, with 11 bases left in between. CDR3 size: 13 residues. DNA for the CDR3: TGTGCCAGCAGGCGACGGATTGATCAGCCCCAGCATTTT. Translated: CASRRRIDQPQHF.

This clone showed up just a few times. The gene calls are TRBV19 and TRBJ1-1; D may be TRBD1 (5 bases). The length of the CDR3 is 13 residues. Trimming removed 3 bases from V and 3 bases from J, with 8 bases in between. Germline CDR1 and CDR2: LNHDA and SQIVND (reference sequence). Here the CDR3 DNA reads TGTGCCAGTAGTATGGTGGGGGACACTGAAGCTTTCTTT. Protein product: CASSMVGDTEAFF.

This clone is classed as medium-sized. The chain has TRBV7-7 and TRBJ2-1, with D perhaps being TRBD1 or TRBD2 (5 bases each). The germline V gene encodes CDR1 SSHAT and CDR2 FNYEAQ (reference sequence). The CDR3 extends over 16 amino acids. Trimming cost V 4 bases and J 2 bases, with 15 bases left between them. Here the CDR3 DNA reads TGTGCCAGCAGCTCGGGACGGACAATAGCCTACAATGAGCAGTTCTTC. This translates into CASSSGRTIAYNEQFF.

V gene TRBV19 combines with J gene TRBJ2-5; D is undetermined. V was trimmed by 4 bases and J by 3 bases, leaving 9 bases between them. The CDR3 totals 13 residues. Germline CDR1 and CDR2: LNHDA and SQIVND (reference sequence). CDR3 amino acids: CASSNGIKETQYF. The CDR3 DNA reads as TGTGCCAGTAGTAACGGCATAAAAGAGACCCAGTACTTC.

This rearrangement joins TRBV7-8 to TRBJ1-3; D unclear. Germline CDR1 reads SGHVS; CDR2 reads FQNEAQ. The CDR3 is 16 amino acids. Between the trimmed V and J ends, which lost 1 base and 0 bases, there was a span of 10 bases. CDR3 bases: TGTGCCAGCAGCTTAGGGTACGGCCGCTCTGGAAACACCATATATTTT. This sequence encodes CASSLGYGRSGNTIYF.

Within the sample, this clone is medium-sized (0.01 to 0.1%). The chain couples TRBV5-4 to TRBJ2-3; TRBD1 aligns across 8 bases. Germline V gene sequence: CDR1 SGHNT, CDR2 YYREEE (reference sequence). This CDR3 is built from 16 residues. V lost 3 bases, J lost 3 bases, and 9 bases stayed unmatched. CDR3 in amino acids: CASSSKTGVRTDTQYF. The CDR3 region has the DNA TGTGCCAGCAGCTCGAAGACAGGGGTGAGGACAGATACGCAGTATTTT.

This chain uses TRBV11-2 with TRBJ2-7; D is possibly TRBD1 or TRBD2 (6 bases each). V gave up 5 bases and J gave up 6 bases, with 20 bases separating them. The CDR3 is 15 amino acids. The germline V gene encodes CDR1 SGHAT and CDR2 FQNNGV. This CDR3 reads CASSLGGGLGGEQYF. The CDR3 DNA reads as TGTGCCAGCAGCCTTGGAGGGGGGCTGGGGGGCGAGCAGTACTTC.

This clone appeared a few times. The J gene is TRBJ1-6, the V gene TRBV6-5; the D is unclear. Germline assignment: CDR1 MNHEY and CDR2 SVGAGI. With 5 bases removed from V and 8 bases from J, the gap between germline ends came to 10 bases. The CDR3 is 13 residues long. For the CDR3, the DNA is TGTGCCAGCAGTAACAATAGGGATTCACCCCTCCACTTT. Its translation is CASSNNRDSPLHF.

V and J are TRBV5-1 and TRBJ2-3, with 7 bases lining up with TRBD2. CDR1 is SGHRS and CDR2 is YFSETQ in the germline V gene. The CDR3 is 15 amino acids. Unmatched junction bases numbered 11, after V lost 8 bases and J lost 2 bases. The CDR3 coding sequence is TGCGCCAGTAAGACCGGGACTACCTTCACAGATACGCAGTATTTT. As protein: CASKTGTTFTDTQYF.

The chain uses TRBV28 and TRBJ2-7; possibly TRBD1 or TRBD2 for D (7 bases each). V was shortened by 7 bases and J by 2 bases, with 18 bases between the two germline ends. The CDR3 has 15 residues. Germline CDR1 and CDR2: MDHEN and SYDVKM. This CDR3 reads CASTRGSGGTYEQYF. The CDR3 nucleotides read TGTGCCAGCACCAGGGGGTCGGGGGGCACCTACGAGCAGTACTTC.

This sequence joins TRBV4-1 and TRBJ2-7, with D possibly being TRBD1 (5 bases). The V and J ends lost 0 bases and 5 bases respectively, with 23 bases between them. The CDR3 contains 18 residues. Germline CDR1 reads MGHRA; CDR2 reads YSYEKL. Written as DNA, the CDR3 is TGCGCCAGCAGCCAAGAATGGCGACAGTCCCGAGCCCCCCACGAGCAGTACTTC. Translation gives CASSQEWRQSRAPHEQYF.

V usage is TRBV6-5 and J usage is TRBJ1-2; D call uncertain. Trimming pared 6 bases from V and 3 bases from J, leaving 11 bases between. The CDR3 loop spans 13 amino acids. Germline V gene data show CDR1 as MNHEY and CDR2 as SVGAGI. For the CDR3, the DNA is TGTGCCAGCAGAGTTGCGGCGTACTATGGCTACACCTTC. This gives the protein CASRVAAYYGYTF.

This chain joins TRBV10-3 and TRBJ2-5, with TRBD1 matching over 9 bases. Germline-derived CDR1 and CDR2 are ENHRY and SYGVKD. V lost 8 bases, J lost 5 bases, and 18 bases stayed unmatched. The CDR3 length is 17 residues. The CDR3 DNA sequence: TGTGCCATCGGATATGTGGACAGGGGTTTGTTGCGGGAGACCCAGTACTTC. It encodes CAIGYVDRGLLRETQYF.

The chain carries TRBV6-5 and TRBJ2-1; D not resolved. The CDR3 is 13 amino acids. V was pared by 3 bases and J by 4 bases, with 7 bases between. CDR1 MNHEY and CDR2 SVGAGI come from the germline V gene. CDR3 in DNA: TGTGCCAGCAGTTATTTTTCTTACAATGAGCAGTTCTTC. Translated: CASSYFSYNEQFF.

J is TRBJ2-3 and V is TRBV19; D is possibly TRBD1 or TRBD2 (5 bases each). The CDR3 sequence is 15 residues long. Germline CDR1 LNHDA, CDR2 SQIVND (reference sequence). Trimming removed 6 bases from V and 2 bases from J, with 15 bases in between. The CDR3 here is CASRNPGGNTDTQYF. The CDR3 bases are TGTGCCAGTAGGAACCCTGGGGGAAACACAGATACGCAGTATTTT.

The rearrangement uses TRBV6-2 or TRBV6-3 and TRBJ2-5; 7 bases map to TRBD2. The germline V gene has CDR1 MNHEY and CDR2 SVGEGT. With 5 bases clipped from V and 2 bases from J, the junction kept 5 bases outside the gene matches. The CDR3 sequence is 14 residues long. The CDR3 DNA is TGTGCCAGCAGTCTAAGCGGGGCGCAAGAGACCCAGTACTTC. It is translated as CASSLSGAQETQYF.

The chain couples TRBV7-9 to TRBJ1-1; TRBD1 is a possible D gene (5 bases). Germline-derived CDR1 and CDR2 are SEHNR and FQNEAQ (reference sequence). Deletions cut 6 bases from V and 5 bases from J, with 13 bases between. The CDR3 totals 13 residues. The CDR3 protein is CASRGAPLTEAFF. In DNA, the CDR3 is TGTGCCAGCAGAGGGGCACCGCTTACTGAAGCTTTCTTT.

The rearrangement uses TRBV24-1 and TRBJ2-1; 9 bases map to TRBD1. The V gene's germline CDR1 is KGHDR and CDR2 SFDVKD. The CDR3 runs to 15 residues. V was pared by 5 bases and J by 6 bases, with 7 bases of the junction left unmatched. Here the CDR3 DNA reads TGTGCCACCAGTGGCCGAGGGACAGGGTCCAATGAGCAGTTCTTC. It specifies CATSGRGTGSNEQFF.

The chain couples TRBV6-5 to TRBJ1-6; D might be TRBD1 (6 bases). Trimming took 2 bases from V and 7 from J, leaving 9 bases between them. The CDR3 contains 14 residues. From germline, CDR1 is MNHEY and CDR2 SVGAGI. The CDR3 sequence is CASSYSTGNSPLHF. CDR3 nucleotide sequence: TGTGCCAGCAGTTACAGCACAGGGAATTCACCCCTCCACTTT.